One sample yielded the 8 T cell receptor beta chains listed below, sequenced in a study of blood T cells in healthy people across ages. Primers used in a second PCR of roughly 6 to 11 cycles were a sample-barcoded 5' primer and a J-beta primer mix. Via MiXCR, TCRdb re-called the 5' RACE reads, giving one row per CDR3 protein. The sample records around 1,000,000 distinct CDR3 sequences, under 30% being singletons. The sample was also reused in another study, on T cells of mothers and their children.

Sequencing was carried out using blood. The receptor source for this set is a girl aged 2 to 10 in good health.

This clonotype has only a few counts. The V call is TRBV28, the J call TRBJ2-5, with 7 bases lining up with TRBD2. V lost 2 bases to trimming and J lost 2 bases; unmatched junction nucleotides: 5. CDR3 length: 15 residues. Germline CDR1 is MDHEN and CDR2 is SYDVKM. CDR3 loop: CASSLGGSAQETQYF. CDR3 DNA sequence: TGTGCCAGCAGTTTAGGCGGGAGTGCTCAAGAGACCCAGTACTTC. Together with reference TRBV28 and TRBJ2-5, the CDR3 gives the full variable domain: DVKVTQSSRYLVKRTGEKVFLECVQDMDHENMFWYRQDPGLGLRLIYFSYDVKMKEKGDIPEGYSVSREKKERFSLILESASTNQTSMYLCASSLGGSAQETQYFGPGTRLLVL.

This chain joins TRBV11-2 and TRBJ2-5; D not certain. The CDR3 runs to 13 residues. CDR1 is SGHAT and CDR2 is FQNNGV in the germline V gene. V lost 5 bases and J 5 bases, leaving 12 bases between the germline ends. The CDR3: CASSPTPWETQYF. In DNA, the CDR3 is TGTGCCAGCAGCCCCACCCCGTGGGAGACCCAGTACTTC.

The CDR3 nucleotides are TGCGCCAGCAGCCTACAGGGAGAGGATGAGACCCAGTACTTC. Its translation: CASSLQGEDETQYF. The V gene is TRBV4-1, the J gene TRBJ2-5, with a tentative D call TRBD1 (6 bases). The CDR3 is 14 residues long. Germline V gene lookup returns CDR1 MGHRA and CDR2 YSYEKL. V gave up 4 bases and J gave up 5 bases, with 14 bases separating them.

This clonotype was detected a few times. This sequence joins TRBV6-2 or TRBV6-3 and TRBJ2-3; D is tentatively TRBD1 or TRBD2 (5 bases each). CDR1 and CDR2 from the germline V gene are MNHEY and SVGEGT. The CDR3 extends over 16 amino acids. V lost 8 bases and J lost 3, with 21 bases in between. The CDR3: CASAPRDGIGTDTQYF. Written as DNA, the CDR3 is TGTGCCAGCGCCCCCCGGGACGGTATCGGAACAGATACGCAGTATTTT.

The rearrangement uses TRBV7-9 and TRBJ2-5, with 8 bases matching TRBD1. The ends lost 2 bases at V and 3 bases at J; junction bases unmatched: 8. Germline V gives CDR1 SEHNR, CDR2 FQNEAQ (reference sequence). The CDR3 extends over 16 amino acids. CDR3 sequence: CASSLILDRAKETQYF. The CDR3 DNA reads as TGTGCCAGCAGCTTAATCCTGGACAGGGCGAAAGAGACCCAGTACTTC.

This clonotype has just a few counts. The chain employs TRBV4-2 and TRBJ1-4; D is ambiguous. With 0 bases removed from V and 8 bases from J, the gap between germline ends came to 16 bases. CDR3 length: 16 amino acids. CDR1 and CDR2 from the germline V gene are LGHNA and YNFKEQ. The CDR3 protein is CASSQEGGLAREKLFF. The CDR3 nucleotides are TGTGCCAGCAGCCAAGAGGGAGGGTTGGCTAGGGAAAAACTGTTTTTT.

The V call is TRBV14, the J call TRBJ2-5; possibly TRBD1 for D (8 bases). With the DNA end fitting TRBJ2-1 better, the J assignment may be wrong. Germline CDR1 is SGHDN and CDR2 is FVKESK. This CDR3 region has 18 residues. The CDR3 region has the DNA TGTGCCAGCAGCCCGCGCGGGTGGGGACAGGCGGGAGCAGGAGAGCAGTTCTTC. Residues: CASSPRGWGQAGAGEQFF.

This clonotype was counted a few times. The CDR3 protein is CSAPNPMLSGANVLTF. The DNA for the CDR3 is TGCAGTGCTCCTAACCCGATGCTCTCTGGGGCCAACGTCCTGACTTTC. This chain links TRBV20-1 with TRBJ2-6; unclear D gene. Germline V CDR1 and CDR2: DFQATT, SNEGSKA (reference sequence). The germline V and J ends were trimmed by 5 bases and 0 bases, with 14 bases remaining between them. The CDR3 is 16 residues long.